Listed below are T cell receptor beta chains from one sample, sequenced in a study of blood T cell repertoires in COVID-19. Sequencing used immunoSEQ multiplex PCR; TCRdb keeps in-frame clones, though not all of them. Here the sample spans a few hundred thousand clones, roughly 80% being singletons. The specimen sequenced was peripheral blood. These receptors were obtained from a man aged 25-45 years with active or convalescent COVID-19. The CDR3 runs from the conserved cysteine through the conserved F or W. Each record gives: clone size, J gene, V gene, D gene, CDR3 protein, CDR3 DNA. The D gene is left open where the match is weak. Clone size is stated in some rows and not others, as once, few, many or a class when expanded.

clone size: -
J gene: TRBJ2-3
V gene: TRBV5-1
D gene: -
CDR3 protein: CASRTWTATDTQYF
CDR3 DNA: TGCGCCAGCAGGACCTGGACAGCCACAGATACGCAGTATTTT

clone size: -
J gene: TRBJ2-1
V gene: TRBV19
D gene: TRBD2
CDR3 protein: CASSGVAGVGEQFF
CDR3 DNA: TGTGCCAGTAGTGGGGTAGCGGGAGTGGGTGAGCAGTTCTTC

clone size: few
J gene: TRBJ2-7
V gene: TRBV5-6
D gene: -
CDR3 protein: CASSLSSSASHKQYF
CDR3 DNA: TGTGCCAGCAGCTTGAGTTCTAGCGCCTCCCATAAGCAGTACTTC

clone size: -
J gene: TRBJ1-3
V gene: TRBV5-1
D gene: -
CDR3 protein: CASSLGSVSGNTIYF
CDR3 DNA: TGCGCCAGCAGCTTGGGTTCAGTCTCTGGAAACACCATATATTTT

clone size: -
J gene: TRBJ2-7
V gene: TRBV23-1
D gene: -
CDR3 protein: CASSQSARGEQYF
CDR3 DNA: TGCGCCAGCAGTCAATCGGCCAGGGGCGAGCAGTACTTC

clone size: -
J gene: TRBJ2-5
V gene: TRBV12-3/TRBV12-4
D gene: -
CDR3 protein: CASSLLAAETQYF
CDR3 DNA: TGTGCCAGCAGTCTTTTAGCGGCTGAGACCCAGTACTTC

clone size: -
J gene: TRBJ1-3
V gene: TRBV1
D gene: -
CDR3 protein: CTSSHSSGEYTIYF
CDR3 DNA: TGCACCAGCAGCCATTCGTCCGGGGAATACACCATATATTTT

clone size: -
J gene: TRBJ2-5
V gene: TRBV11-2
D gene: TRBD2
CDR3 protein: CASSSDGLDQETQYF
CDR3 DNA: TGTGCCAGCAGCTCGGATGGACTAGACCAAGAGACCCAGTACTTC

clone size: -
J gene: TRBJ1-1
V gene: TRBV7-2
D gene: -
CDR3 protein: CASSFGLYTEAFF
CDR3 DNA: TGTGCCAGCAGCTTCGGACTCTACACTGAAGCTTTCTTT

clone size: -
J gene: TRBJ2-7
V gene: TRBV5-1
D gene: -
CDR3 protein: CASGWDFPYEQYF
CDR3 DNA: TGCGCCAGCGGTTGGGACTTCCCCTACGAGCAGTACTTC

clone size: -
J gene: TRBJ1-6
V gene: TRBV27
D gene: -
CDR3 protein: CASSINRVSFAPLHF
CDR3 DNA: TGTGCCAGCAGTATCAACAGGGTATCATTCGCACCCCTCCACTTT

clone size: -
J gene: TRBJ1-6
V gene: TRBV7-2
D gene: -
CDR3 protein: CASSPTWPSPLHF
CDR3 DNA: TGTGCCAGCAGCCCCACCTGGCCGTCACCCCTCCACTTT

clone size: -
J gene: TRBJ2-3
V gene: TRBV7-2
D gene: -
CDR3 protein: CASSLGGVADTQYF
CDR3 DNA: TGTGCCAGCAGCTTAGGGGGAGTGGCAGATACGCAGTATTTT

clone size: once
J gene: TRBJ2-7
V gene: TRBV20-1
D gene: -
CDR3 protein: CSAIDPGGTSYEQYF
CDR3 DNA: TGCAGTGCTATTGACCCCGGGGGAACCTCCTACGAGCAGTACTTC

clone size: -
J gene: TRBJ2-6
V gene: TRBV24-1
D gene: -
CDR3 protein: CATSSAGANVLTF
CDR3 DNA: TGTGCCACCAGCAGCGCTGGGGCCAACGTCCTGACTTTC

clone size: once
J gene: TRBJ2-3
V gene: TRBV27
D gene: TRBD2
CDR3 protein: CASSPGTSGGSTDTQYF
CDR3 DNA: TGTGCCAGCAGCCCCGGGACTAGCGGGGGCTCCACAGATACGCAGTATTTT

clone size: -
J gene: TRBJ2-1
V gene: TRBV7-2
D gene: -
CDR3 protein: CASSFYYQNNEQFF
CDR3 DNA: TGTGCCAGCAGCTTTTACTACCAGAACAATGAGCAGTTCTTC

clone size: few
J gene: TRBJ1-1
V gene: TRBV30
D gene: -
CDR3 protein: CAWTTGFGNTEAFF
CDR3 DNA: TGTGCCTGGACAACAGGCTTTGGGAACACTGAAGCTTTCTTT

clone size: -
J gene: TRBJ2-3
V gene: TRBV5-1
D gene: TRBD1
CDR3 protein: CASRRTGTSTDTQYF
CDR3 DNA: TGCGCCAGCCGACGGACAGGAACTAGCACAGATACGCAGTATTTT

clone size: -
J gene: TRBJ1-2
V gene: TRBV7-9
D gene: TRBD1
CDR3 protein: CASSLQGGGGYTF
CDR3 DNA: TGTGCCAGCAGCCTCCAGGGGGGAGGTGGCTACACCTTC

clone size: -
J gene: TRBJ2-5
V gene: TRBV5-6
D gene: TRBD1
CDR3 protein: CASAMGQGYETQYF
CDR3 DNA: TGTGCCAGCGCTATGGGACAGGGGTATGAGACCCAGTACTTC

clone size: -
J gene: TRBJ1-5
V gene: TRBV28
D gene: -
CDR3 protein: CASSLQGHQPQHF
CDR3 DNA: TGTGCCAGCAGTTTACAGGGTCATCAGCCCCAGCATTTT

clone size: once
J gene: TRBJ2-1
V gene: TRBV11-2
D gene: TRBD2
CDR3 protein: CASSLWGGVRNEQFF
CDR3 DNA: TGTGCCAGCAGCTTATGGGGGGGAGTCAGAAATGAGCAGTTCTTC